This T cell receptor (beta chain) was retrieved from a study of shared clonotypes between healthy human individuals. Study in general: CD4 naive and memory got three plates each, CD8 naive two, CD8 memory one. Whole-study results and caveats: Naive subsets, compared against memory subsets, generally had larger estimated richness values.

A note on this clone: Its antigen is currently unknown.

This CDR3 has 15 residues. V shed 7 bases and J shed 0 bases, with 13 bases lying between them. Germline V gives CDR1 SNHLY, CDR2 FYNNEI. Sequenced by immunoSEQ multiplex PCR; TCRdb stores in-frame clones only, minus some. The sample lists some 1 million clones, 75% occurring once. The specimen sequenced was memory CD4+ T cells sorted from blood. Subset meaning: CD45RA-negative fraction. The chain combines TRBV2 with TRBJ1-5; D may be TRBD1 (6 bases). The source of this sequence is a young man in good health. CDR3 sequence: CASNRQGLSNQPQHF. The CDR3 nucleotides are TGTGCCAGCAATCGTCAGGGGCTTAGCAATCAGCCCCAGCATTTT.